These T cell receptor beta chains were read from a single sample in a study of T cells after yellow fever vaccination. MiXCR, applied by TCRdb to the 5' RACE reads, yields one record per CDR3 protein. The sample yields about 630,000 distinct CDR3 sequences, over 9% seen once. This sample comprised PBMCs, obtained on the day of the yellow fever booster vaccination. These receptors were taken from a man younger than 45 who received the YFV17D yellow fever vaccine. Both conserved end residues are part of each CDR3. Fields, in order: CDR3 DNA, CDR3 protein, clone size, V gene, D gene, J gene. A D gene is named only where the DNA matches it firmly. Clone size appears in some rows only: once, few, many, or a class for an expanded clone.

CDR3 DNA: TGTGCCAGCAGTTCAGCCAGGGGGATAAATAATTCACCCCTCCACTTT; CDR3 protein: CASSSARGINNSPLHF; clone size: -; V gene: TRBV27; D gene: TRBD1; J gene: TRBJ1-6
CDR3 DNA: TGTGCCAGCAGCACGAACAAGGGGTTAGAGACCCAGTACTTC; CDR3 protein: CASSTNKGLETQYF; clone size: -; V gene: TRBV7-2; D gene: -; J gene: TRBJ2-5
CDR3 DNA: TGCGCCAGCAGCTTGGGGGCCACCGGGGACCCCACCTCGGGGTTCTTC; CDR3 protein: CASSLGATGDPTSGFF; clone size: -; V gene: TRBV5-1; D gene: -; J gene: TRBJ2-1
CDR3 DNA: TGCAGTGCAATCCCGCAATCAGATACGCAGTATTTT; CDR3 protein: CSAIPQSDTQYF; clone size: few; V gene: TRBV20-1; D gene: -; J gene: TRBJ2-3
CDR3 DNA: TGTGCCAGTTCAGAGGGGTATGAAAAACTGTTTTTT; CDR3 protein: CASSEGYEKLFF; clone size: -; V gene: TRBV2; D gene: -; J gene: TRBJ1-4
CDR3 DNA: TGTGCCAGCAGCTACCAGGCGATGAACACTGAAGCTTTCTTT; CDR3 protein: CASSYQAMNTEAFF; clone size: few; V gene: TRBV7-3; D gene: -; J gene: TRBJ1-1
CDR3 DNA: TGTGCCAGCAGCTTAGGCAGCACTGGAAACACCATATATTTT; CDR3 protein: CASSLGSTGNTIYF; clone size: few; V gene: TRBV7-2; D gene: -; J gene: TRBJ1-3
CDR3 DNA: TGTGCCAGCAGTATATACGGATCACGGGCTTTCTTT; CDR3 protein: CASSIYGSRAFF; clone size: -; V gene: TRBV12-3/TRBV12-4; D gene: -; J gene: TRBJ1-1
CDR3 DNA: TGTGCCAGCAGCTTGGCCCCAGACAGGGACGAGCAGTACTTC; CDR3 protein: CASSLAPDRDEQYF; clone size: few; V gene: TRBV5-5; D gene: TRBD1; J gene: TRBJ2-7
CDR3 DNA: TGTGCCAGCAAAGGGGTAGGGGTCGAAAAACTGTTTTTT; CDR3 protein: CASKGVGVEKLFF; clone size: few; V gene: TRBV6-6; D gene: -; J gene: TRBJ1-4
CDR3 DNA: TGTGCCAGCAGGGTAGGACTAGCGGGAGGGCCAGGCACAGATACGCAGTATTTT; CDR3 protein: CASRVGLAGGPGTDTQYF; clone size: -; V gene: TRBV6-1; D gene: TRBD2; J gene: TRBJ2-3
CDR3 DNA: TGTGCCAGCAGCGGCGGGTCAGACATGCCCACCGGGGAGCTGTTTTTT; CDR3 protein: CASSGGSDMPTGELFF; clone size: many; V gene: TRBV7-2; D gene: -; J gene: TRBJ2-2
CDR3 DNA: TGCAGTGCTGTTCATGGGGAAAGATACGAGCAGTACTTC; CDR3 protein: CSAVHGERYEQYF; clone size: -; V gene: TRBV20-1; D gene: -; J gene: TRBJ2-7
CDR3 DNA: TGCAGCGTTGAAGCCTCTAGCGGGAGGATCAATGAGCAGTTCTTC; CDR3 protein: CSVEASSGRINEQFF; clone size: few; V gene: TRBV29-1; D gene: TRBD2; J gene: TRBJ2-1
CDR3 DNA: TGTGCCATCAGGGGGGAGTCCACGCGGTCCGATACGCAGTATTTT; CDR3 protein: CAIRGESTRSDTQYF; clone size: -; V gene: TRBV10-3; D gene: -; J gene: TRBJ2-3